The clone carrying this T cell receptor (beta chain) showed up many times. Antigen: not known. This record belongs to a study of molecular identifiers for immune sequencing clone quantification. The authors gated naive CD8 T cells as CD8+CD4-CCR7+CD45RA+ for sorting. Findings and caveats of the study: Clones of above 20 RNA copies carried over 99% of effector molecules; in naive cells they carried under 1%.

Germline lookup yields CDR1 SGHNT and CDR2 YYREEE (reference sequence). This CDR3 has 15 amino acids. J lost 5 bases, V lost 3 bases, and 5 bases had no gene match. Via MiXCR, TCRdb re-called the PCR reads, giving one row per CDR3 protein. The table shows fewer than 350,000 distinct CDR3 sequences, with about a fifth occurring only once. Sequences were obtained from naive CD8+ T cells from blood, with Jurkat cell RNA spiked in. Subset denoted: FACS-sorted CD8+CD4-CCR7+CD45RA+ naive T cells. The chain has TRBV5-4 and TRBJ2-1; TRBD2 matches at 10 bases. This TCR was recovered from a human donor in good health. Some libraries in this study had Jurkat cell RNA spiked in. The CDR3 nucleotides read TGTGCCAGCAGCTGGGGGACTAGCGTCCACAATGAGCAGTTCTTC. Protein sequence: CASSWGTSVHNEQFF. The full variable domain, completed using reference TRBV5-4 and TRBJ2-1, is ETGVTQSPTHLIKTRGQQVTLRCSSQSGHNTVSWYQQALGQGPQFIFQYYREEENGRGNFPPRFSGLQFPNYSSELNVNALELDDSALYLCASSWGTSVHNEQFFGPGTRLTVL.